This T cell receptor beta chain was captured by sequencing in a study of cytomegalovirus exposure and HLA in healthy donors. Study-wide findings and caveats: Sequence variants that were highly shared formed a cluster that was likely a sequencing artifact. TCR beta chain V- and J-gene trimming was linked, in a later analysis, to a missense variant in DCLRE1C. The study found most TCR sequences rare, yet found some public TCRs in many donors. Around 160 TCR beta chains were listed as cytomegalovirus-associated.

As regards this clone: No antigen is known for it.

The primer mix had 60 Vbeta and 13 Jbeta primers. Using immunoSEQ multiplex PCR, the repertoire was profiled, and TCRdb retains in-frame clones only, with some absent. The sample consists of fewer than 200,000 clones, around 86% of them appearing once. The V and J ends lost 5 bases and 6 bases respectively, with 13 bases between them. The CDR3 sequence is 13 residues long. Germline V gives CDR1 MNHNY, CDR2 SVGAGI (reference sequence). The origin of this receptor is a human donor in good health. The chain has TRBV6-6 and TRBJ1-1; tentative D call: TRBD1 (5 bases). Sequenced material: PBMCs. For the CDR3, the DNA is TGTGCCAGCAGTGCTTTAATAGGGGCTGAAGCTTTCTTT. Translating it yields CASSALIGAEAFF.